Listed below are T cell receptor beta chains from one sample, sequenced in a study of human T cells and chemical hapten exposure. From the RACE reads, TCRdb called clonotypes with MiXCR, one entry per CDR3 protein. The table lists over 35,000 distinct CDR3 sequences, 3.5% to 4% of them singletons. The sequenced material came from whole blood. These receptors were collected from a human donor in good health. Some clones in this sample may be carry-over from other donors' samples. CDR3s include the opening cysteine and the closing phenylalanine or tryptophan. The D gene is left open where the match is weak. Not every row has a clone size; where given, it reads once, few, many or a size class.

>TRBD1|TRBJ1-5|many|TRBV20-1
TGCAGTGCTAGAGATAAGGTGTTTGGGGGACAGTATAGCAATCAGCCCCAGCATTTT
CSARDKVFGGQYSNQPQHF
>.|TRBJ1-1|many|TRBV3-1
TGTGCCAGCAGCCAATTACCGGAAAACACTGAAGCTTTCTTT
CASSQLPENTEAFF
>TRBD2|TRBJ2-3|many|TRBV7-3
TGTGCCAGCAGCTTAAGATCCGGGACTAGCGGGAGGGCAGATACGCAGTATTTT
CASSLRSGTSGRADTQYF
>.|TRBJ1-2|few|TRBV28
TGTGCCAGCAGTTCGTCTGATGAACGGGGGACCTTC
CASSSSDERGTF
>TRBD1|TRBJ1-5|many|TRBV24-1
TGTGCCACCAGTGATTCGGTGACAGGGGGCCCCGGGCAGCCCCAGCATTTT
CATSDSVTGGPGQPQHF
>TRBD2|TRBJ2-1|.|TRBV30
TGTGCCTGGAGTGGGACTAGCGGGAGGCGATACAATGAGCAGTTCTTC
CAWSGTSGRRYNEQFF
>.|TRBJ2-1|many|TRBV11-2
TGTGCCAGCAGCTCTGAGCGGGCCCCCTACAATGAGCAGTTCTTC
CASSSERAPYNEQFF
>TRBD1|TRBJ2-5|many|TRBV28
TGTGCCAGCAGCTGGGAGGACAGGGGGGAGACCCAGTACTTC
CASSWEDRGETQYF
>TRBD2|TRBJ2-7|many|TRBV20-1
TGCAGTGCTAAATTTAGCGGGAGCTCCTACGAGCAGTACTTC
CSAKFSGSSYEQYF
>.|TRBJ2-1|many|TRBV24-1
TGTGCCACCAGTGACCCCCGACCAGGTGAGCAGTTCTTC
CATSDPRPGEQFF
>TRBD2|TRBJ2-7|many|TRBV10-3
TGTGCCATCAGCTGGAGCGGGAGGGCGAGCTCCTACGAGCAGTACTTC
CAISWSGRASSYEQYF
>.|TRBJ2-3|many|TRBV29-1
TGCAGCGTGAGGGTCGGGACCGGGGCAGATACGCAGTATTTT
CSVRVGTGADTQYF
>TRBD1|TRBJ1-4|.|TRBV6-5
TGTGCCAGCAGGAGAGCAGGGGGCAACAGAAGAGCAAATGAAAAACTGTTTTTT
CASRRAGGNRRANEKLFF
>TRBD2|TRBJ2-5|few|TRBV6-6
TGTGCCAGCAGTTCCCTGATAGCGGGGTACCAAGAGACCCAGTACTTC
CASSSLIAGYQETQYF
>TRBD2|TRBJ2-1|many|TRBV28
TGTGCCAGCAGTTTAACGGGACTAGCGGGCCCTGAGCAGTTCTTC
CASSLTGLAGPEQFF
>TRBD1|TRBJ2-1|many|TRBV10-1
TGCGCCAGCAGCCGGGACAGGGGTTACAATGAGCAGTTCTTC
CASSRDRGYNEQFF
>.|TRBJ1-1|.|TRBV28
TGTGCCAGCAGCTCCCGGCAAGCTTTCTTT
CASSSRQAFF
>.|TRBJ2-1|many|TRBV20-1
TGCAGTGCTAGCCCGGAGTTCAATGAGCAGTTCTTC
CSASPEFNEQFF
>.|TRBJ2-3|many|TRBV2
TGTGCCAGCAGTGTACGTAGGGATACGCAGTATTTT
CASSVRRDTQYF
>.|TRBJ1-4|few|TRBV20-1
TGCAGTGCTAGTCGGGGAGGAGAAAAACTGTTTTTT
CSASRGGEKLFF
>.|TRBJ1-1|many|TRBV27
TGTGCCAGCAGTTTCGATTATACAGTGAACACTGAAGCTTTCTTT
CASSFDYTVNTEAFF
>.|TRBJ2-7|many|TRBV29-1
TGCAGCGTTGAGGGGAAGGTTTCTGAGCAGTACTTC
CSVEGKVSEQYF
>.|TRBJ1-5|many|TRBV4-1
TGCGCCAGCAGCCTGATGGACACCGCGGCCAGTCAGCCCCAGCATTTT
CASSLMDTAASQPQHF
>.|TRBJ1-5|few|TRBV27
TGTGCCAGCACTTCTCTGGGGGATAGCAATCAGCCCCAGCATTTT
CASTSLGDSNQPQHF
>.|TRBJ1-6|few|TRBV28
TGTGCCAGCAGTCCTCCCCTCCACTTT
CASSPPLHF
>.|TRBJ2-3|few|TRBV30
TGTGCCTGGATAATAGGCGGGCCTAGCACAGATACGCAGTATTTT
CAWIIGGPSTDTQYF
>.|TRBJ1-1|many|TRBV3-1
TGTGCCAGCAGCCCGGAAGCGGGGAATACTGAAGCTTTCTTT
CASSPEAGNTEAFF
>.|TRBJ2-1|many|TRBV6-5
TGTGCCAGCGGCTTCAGGGGAGGGCGAAATGAGCAGTTCTTC
CASGFRGGRNEQFF
>.|TRBJ1-4|few|TRBV9
TGTGCCAGCAGCGTGATAGGTCGAGCTGAAAAACTGTTTTTT
CASSVIGRAEKLFF
>TRBD2|TRBJ2-1|many|TRBV6-5
TGTGCCAGCAGGGATAGCGGGAGACAGGATGAGCAGTTCTTC
CASRDSGRQDEQFF
>TRBD1|TRBJ1-2|many|TRBV20-1
TGCAGTGCTAGGGATGAACAGGGGGGCGGCTACACCTTC
CSARDEQGGGYTF
>.|TRBJ2-7|many|TRBV20-1
TGCAGTGCTAGAGAACGGACAGCGACCTACGAGCAGTACTTC
CSARERTATYEQYF
>.|TRBJ2-7|many|TRBV29-1
TGCAGCGTTGAAGGGGCAGTAGAGCAGTACTTC
CSVEGAVEQYF
>.|TRBJ1-3|many|TRBV6-1
TGTGCCAGCAGTGTTGACGCCATCTCTGGAAACACCATATATTTT
CASSVDAISGNTIYF
>TRBD1|TRBJ1-1|few|TRBV18
TGTGCCAGCTCACGCGGACAGGGATCGAACACTGAAGCTTTCTTT
CASSRGQGSNTEAFF
>.|TRBJ2-5|many|TRBV5-8
TGTGCCAGCAGCTTGTTTCGAGGGGGGCCAAAAGAGACCCAGTACTTC
CASSLFRGGPKETQYF
>.|TRBJ2-5|many|TRBV20-1
TGCAGTGCTAGAGCGGGGACCGCAGAAGAGACCCAGTACTTC
CSARAGTAEETQYF
>TRBD2|TRBJ2-7|many|TRBV7-2
TGTGCCAGCAGCTTAGATCTAGCGGCCCCCTACGAGCAGTACTTC
CASSLDLAAPYEQYF
>TRBD2|TRBJ2-3|.|TRBV20-1
TGCAGTGCTCTAGCGGGAGTATCAGATACGCAGTATTTT
CSALAGVSDTQYF
>TRBD1|TRBJ2-7|many|TRBV2
TGTGCCAGCAGTGATTTGGCAGGGGGCTACGAGCAGTACTTC
CASSDLAGGYEQYF